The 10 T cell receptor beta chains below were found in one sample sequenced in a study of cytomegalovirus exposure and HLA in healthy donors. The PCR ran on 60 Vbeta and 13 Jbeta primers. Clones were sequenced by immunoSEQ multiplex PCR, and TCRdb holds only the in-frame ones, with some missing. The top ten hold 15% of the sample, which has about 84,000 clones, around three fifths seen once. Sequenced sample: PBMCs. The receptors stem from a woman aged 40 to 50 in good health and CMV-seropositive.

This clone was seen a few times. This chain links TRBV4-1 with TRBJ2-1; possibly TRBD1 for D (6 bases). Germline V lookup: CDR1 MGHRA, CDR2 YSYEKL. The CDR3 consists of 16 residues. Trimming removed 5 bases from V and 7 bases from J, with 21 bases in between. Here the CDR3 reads CASSARRGGQANEQFF. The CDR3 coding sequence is TGCGCCAGCAGCGCCCGTCGTGGGGGCCAGGCGAATGAGCAGTTCTTC.

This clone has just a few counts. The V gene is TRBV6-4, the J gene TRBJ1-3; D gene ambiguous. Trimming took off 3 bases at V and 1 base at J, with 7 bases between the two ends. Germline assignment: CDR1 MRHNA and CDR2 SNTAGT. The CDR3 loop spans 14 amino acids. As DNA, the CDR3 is TGTGCCAGCAGTGAGTTGTCGTCTGGAAACACCATATATTTT. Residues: CASSELSSGNTIYF.

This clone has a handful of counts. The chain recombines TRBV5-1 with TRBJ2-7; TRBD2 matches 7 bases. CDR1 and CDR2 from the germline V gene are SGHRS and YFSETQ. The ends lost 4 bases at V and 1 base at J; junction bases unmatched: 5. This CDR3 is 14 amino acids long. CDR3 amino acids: CASSLRGLSYEQYF. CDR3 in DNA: TGCGCCAGCAGCCTACGGGGACTATCCTACGAGCAGTACTTC.

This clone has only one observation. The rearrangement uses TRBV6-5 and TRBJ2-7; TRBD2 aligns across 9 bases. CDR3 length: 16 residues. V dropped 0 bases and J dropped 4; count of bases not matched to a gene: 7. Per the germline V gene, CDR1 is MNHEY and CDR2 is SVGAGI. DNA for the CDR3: TGTGCCAGCAGTTACTCCTCGGGTAGCGGGAGTTACGAGCAGTACTTC. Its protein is CASSYSSGSGSYEQYF.

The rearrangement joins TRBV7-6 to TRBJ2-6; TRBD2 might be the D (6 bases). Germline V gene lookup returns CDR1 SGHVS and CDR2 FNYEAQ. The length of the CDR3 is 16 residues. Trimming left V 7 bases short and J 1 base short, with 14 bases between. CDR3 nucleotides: TGTGCCAGCACCCCCGTTAGCGGTTCTGGGGCCAACGTCCTGACTTTC. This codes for CASTPVSGSGANVLTF.

CDR3 bases: TGTGCCAGCAGCGAATATAGCGGGAGGAAGTACTTC. This codes for CASSEYSGRKYF. The chain carries TRBV7-2 and TRBJ2-7; 10 bases are shared with TRBD2. J gave up 11 bases and V 5 bases, and 6 bases lay outside the gene matches. The germline CDR1 and CDR2 sequences are SGHTA and FQGNSA. This CDR3 is built from 12 residues.

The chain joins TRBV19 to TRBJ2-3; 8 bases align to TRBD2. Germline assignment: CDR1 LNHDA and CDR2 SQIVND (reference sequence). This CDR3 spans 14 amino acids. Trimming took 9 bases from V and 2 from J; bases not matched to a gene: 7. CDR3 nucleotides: TGTGCCAGCCGGGTTAGCGGGAACACAGATACGCAGTATTTT. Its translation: CASRVSGNTDTQYF.

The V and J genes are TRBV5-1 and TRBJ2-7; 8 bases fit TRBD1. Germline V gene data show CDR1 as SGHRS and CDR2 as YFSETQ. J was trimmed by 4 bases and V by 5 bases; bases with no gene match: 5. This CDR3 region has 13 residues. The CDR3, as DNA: TGCGCCAGCAGTTCAGGACAGGGTTACGAGCAGTACTTC. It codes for CASSSGQGYEQYF.

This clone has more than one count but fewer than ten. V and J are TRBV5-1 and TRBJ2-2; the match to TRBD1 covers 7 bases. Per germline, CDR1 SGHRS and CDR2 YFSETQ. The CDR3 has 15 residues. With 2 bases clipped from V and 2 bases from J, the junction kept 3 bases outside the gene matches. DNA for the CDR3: TGCGCCAGCAGCTTAAGACAGGGTAACACCGGGGAGCTGTTTTTT. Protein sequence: CASSLRQGNTGELFF.

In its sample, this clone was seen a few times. The CDR3 loop reads CASSFRAGSGEQYF. The CDR3 coding sequence is TGTGCCAGCAGCTTTCGTGCGGGGTCGGGCGAGCAGTACTTC. V is TRBV5-6 and J is TRBJ2-5; D is perhaps TRBD2 (6 bases). The J call may be faulty, since TRBJ2-7 better matches the DNA end. Germline V gene sequence: CDR1 SGHDT, CDR2 YYEEEE. The CDR3 is made up of 14 amino acids.